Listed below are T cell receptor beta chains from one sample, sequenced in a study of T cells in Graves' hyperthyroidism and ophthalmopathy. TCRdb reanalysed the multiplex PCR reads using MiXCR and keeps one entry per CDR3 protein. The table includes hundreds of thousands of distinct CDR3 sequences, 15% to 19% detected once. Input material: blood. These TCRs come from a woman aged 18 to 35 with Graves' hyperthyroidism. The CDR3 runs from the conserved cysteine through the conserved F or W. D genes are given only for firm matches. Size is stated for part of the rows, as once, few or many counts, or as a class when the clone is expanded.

CDR3: CASSLSGWGWKSYERYF
DNA: TGTGCCAGCAGTTTATCTGGGTGGGGCTGGAAGTCCTACGAGCGGTACTTC
J: TRBJ2-7
length: 17
size: many
V: TRBV28
D: -

CDR3: CASSFQLAEAFF
DNA: TGTGCCAGCAGCTTTCAGCTGGCCGAAGCTTTCTTT
J: TRBJ1-1
length: 12
size: many
V: TRBV11-2
D: -

CDR3: CASSQGLTDTQYF
DNA: TGTGCCAGCAGCCAGGGTCTCACAGATACGCAGTATTTT
J: TRBJ2-3
length: 13
size: -
V: TRBV14
D: -

CDR3: CSVAYRAGTEAFF
DNA: TGCAGCGTTGCCTATCGGGCAGGCACTGAAGCTTTCTTT
J: TRBJ1-1
length: 13
size: few
V: TRBV29-1
D: -

CDR3: CASSSPDSGSYEQYF
DNA: TGTGCCAGCAGTTCCCCGGATAGCGGTAGTTACGAGCAGTACTTC
J: TRBJ2-7
length: 15
size: few
V: TRBV12-3/TRBV12-4
D: -

CDR3: CASSDQRGKVTDTQYF
DNA: TGTGCCAGCAGTGACCAAAGGGGGAAGGTGACAGATACGCAGTATTTT
J: TRBJ2-3
length: 16
size: few
V: TRBV25-1
D: -

CDR3: CSVETGYGYTF
DNA: TGCAGCGTTGAAACTGGCTATGGCTACACCTTC
J: TRBJ1-2
length: 11
size: few
V: TRBV29-1
D: -

CDR3: CASSGPENTEAFF
DNA: TGCGCCAGCAGCGGTCCAGAGAACACTGAAGCTTTCTTT
J: TRBJ1-1
length: 13
size: many
V: TRBV5-1
D: -

CDR3: CASSSPLSGIPDTQYF
DNA: TGTGCCAGCAGCTCTCCACTAAGCGGGATCCCAGATACGCAGTATTTT
J: TRBJ2-3
length: 16
size: many
V: TRBV7-3
D: TRBD2

CDR3: CASSYRGTGLAGGTDTQYF
DNA: TGTGCCAGCAGTTACCGCGGCACGGGACTAGCGGGAGGCACAGATACGCAGTATTTT
J: TRBJ2-3
length: 19
size: many
V: TRBV6-5
D: TRBD2

CDR3: CSARTGRYGTEAFF
DNA: TGCAGTGCTAGGACAGGGAGGTACGGCACTGAAGCTTTCTTT
J: TRBJ1-1
length: 14
size: -
V: TRBV20-1
D: TRBD1

CDR3: CASSQTRNRGRIGEQYF
DNA: TGTGCCAGCAGCCAAACACGCAACAGGGGGCGAATTGGCGAGCAGTACTTC
J: TRBJ2-7
length: 17
size: many
V: TRBV7-2
D: TRBD1

CDR3: CSARATKNTEAFF
DNA: TGCAGTGCTAGAGCGACAAAGAACACTGAAGCTTTCTTT
J: TRBJ1-1
length: 13
size: many
V: TRBV20-1
D: -

CDR3: CASSQDIGSPNQPQHF
DNA: TGTGCCAGCAGCCAAGATATCGGCTCCCCCAATCAGCCCCAGCATTTT
J: TRBJ1-5
length: 16
size: many
V: TRBV3-1
D: -

CDR3: CASRGGVTGVSYEQYF
DNA: TGTGCCAGCAGGGGGGGGGTGACAGGAGTTTCCTACGAGCAGTACTTC
J: TRBJ2-7
length: 16
size: many
V: TRBV6-2/TRBV6-3
D: -

CDR3: CASSQERSNYNEQFF
DNA: TGCGCCAGCAGCCAAGAGCGGTCGAATTACAATGAGCAGTTCTTC
J: TRBJ2-1
length: 15
size: few
V: TRBV4-3
D: -

CDR3: CAISAVGDTQYF
DNA: TGTGCCATCAGTGCTGTTGGAGATACGCAGTATTTT
J: TRBJ2-3
length: 12
size: -
V: TRBV10-3
D: -

CDR3: CASSLVGSLTDTQYF
DNA: TGTGCCAGCAGCCTTGTCGGGAGCCTCACAGATACGCAGTATTTT
J: TRBJ2-3
length: 15
size: few
V: TRBV3-1
D: -

CDR3: CASSAQGLNTEAFF
DNA: TGTGCCAGCAGTGCACAGGGGTTGAACACTGAAGCTTTCTTT
J: TRBJ1-1
length: 14
size: -
V: TRBV27
D: TRBD1

CDR3: CATSRGGSYEQYF
DNA: TGTGCCACCAGCAGAGGGGGGTCCTACGAGCAGTACTTC
J: TRBJ2-7
length: 13
size: -
V: TRBV15
D: -

CDR3: CASTPPLGDTDTQYF
DNA: TGTGCCAGCACCCCCCCGCTGGGGGACACAGATACGCAGTATTTT
J: TRBJ2-3
length: 15
size: -
V: TRBV7-9
D: -

CDR3: CASSYLWGSDNEQFF
DNA: TGTGCCAGCAGTTACCTCTGGGGTTCAGACAATGAGCAGTTCTTC
J: TRBJ2-1
length: 15
size: few
V: TRBV6-5
D: -

CDR3: CASSPGSEIGNQPQHF
DNA: TGCGCCAGCAGCCCTGGTTCGGAAATTGGGAATCAGCCCCAGCATTTT
J: TRBJ1-5
length: 16
size: -
V: TRBV4-1
D: -

CDR3: CASTGQGDQPQHF
DNA: TGTGCCAGCACCGGACAGGGCGATCAGCCCCAGCATTTT
J: TRBJ1-5
length: 13
size: many
V: TRBV2
D: TRBD1

CDR3: CASSYGTGDTYEQYF
DNA: TGCGCCAGCAGCTACGGGACAGGGGATACCTACGAGCAGTACTTC
J: TRBJ2-7
length: 15
size: few
V: TRBV4-3
D: TRBD1

CDR3: CASEEAFF
DNA: TGTGCCAGCGAAGAAGCTTTCTTT
J: TRBJ1-1
length: 8
size: many
V: TRBV7-9
D: -

CDR3: CASSQNQGSNTEAFF
DNA: TGTGCCAGCAGCCAGAACCAGGGGTCGAACACTGAAGCTTTCTTT
J: TRBJ1-1
length: 15
size: many
V: TRBV3-1
D: -

CDR3: CASSPEGQGSNEQFF
DNA: TGTGCCAGCAGCCCCGAGGGACAGGGCTCCAATGAGCAGTTCTTC
J: TRBJ2-1
length: 15
size: many
V: TRBV11-3
D: TRBD1

CDR3: CASSFRVVKPLETQYF
DNA: TGTGCCAGCAGCTTCCGGGTGGTCAAACCACTGGAGACCCAGTACTTC
J: TRBJ2-5
length: 16
size: many
V: TRBV7-2
D: -

CDR3: CAISSSGDPSYEQYF
DNA: TGTGCCATCAGTTCAAGCGGGGACCCTTCCTACGAGCAGTACTTC
J: TRBJ2-7
length: 15
size: many
V: TRBV10-3
D: TRBD2

CDR3: CSVESDFRREQYF
DNA: TGCAGCGTTGAATCGGACTTCCGGCGGGAGCAGTACTTC
J: TRBJ2-7
length: 13
size: few
V: TRBV29-1
D: -

CDR3: CASSLQGGSGYNEQFF
DNA: TGTGCCAGCAGCTTACAGGGCGGGAGTGGGTACAATGAGCAGTTCTTC
J: TRBJ2-1
length: 16
size: many
V: TRBV7-3
D: TRBD2

CDR3: CASSQELVRLNTEAFF
DNA: TGCGCCAGCAGCCAAGAATTGGTGCGGTTGAACACTGAAGCTTTCTTT
J: TRBJ1-1
length: 16
size: few
V: TRBV4-1
D: -

CDR3: CVSSLWTEYNEQFF
DNA: TGTGTCAGCAGCTTATGGACAGAATACAATGAGCAGTTCTTC
J: TRBJ2-1
length: 14
size: -
V: TRBV7-2
D: -

CDR3: CATGTGELFF
DNA: TGTGCCACCGGCACCGGGGAGCTGTTTTTT
J: TRBJ2-2
length: 10
size: -
V: TRBV12-3/TRBV12-4
D: -

CDR3: CASSQATATTDTQYF
DNA: TGCGCCAGCAGCCAAGCTACAGCGACGACAGATACGCAGTATTTT
J: TRBJ2-3
length: 15
size: -
V: TRBV4-1
D: -

CDR3: CASRLGQGGQPQHF
DNA: TGTGCCAGCAGACTCGGACAGGGGGGTCAGCCCCAGCATTTT
J: TRBJ1-5
length: 14
size: many
V: TRBV27
D: TRBD1

CDR3: CASRRADRGNYNEQFF
DNA: TGTGCCAGCAGGCGAGCGGACAGGGGGAACTACAATGAGCAGTTCTTC
J: TRBJ2-1
length: 16
size: few
V: TRBV6-1
D: TRBD1

CDR3: CASSLEATGETQYF
DNA: TGTGCCAGCAGCTTAGAGGCCACCGGGGAGACCCAGTACTTC
J: TRBJ2-5
length: 14
size: -
V: TRBV11-2
D: -

CDR3: CASSRHGGQGQGFSPEAFF
DNA: TGTGCCAGCAGCCGCCATGGTGGACAGGGACAGGGGTTTTCCCCTGAAGCTTTCTTT
J: TRBJ1-1
length: 19
size: -
V: TRBV4-2
D: TRBD1